These 23 T cell receptor beta chains originate from one sample sequenced in a study of T cell responses to AZD1222 COVID-19 vaccine. Generated by immunoSEQ multiplex PCR, the TCRdb table keeps only in-frame clones and is missing some. The sample has just over 70,000 clones; 85% are singletons. The sample in question was peripheral blood, obtained on day 0 of AZD1222 vaccination. These receptors were taken from an adult in good health.

This chain links TRBV9 with TRBJ2-1, with TRBD1 matching 8 bases. The CDR3 runs to 16 residues. Germline CDR1 and CDR2: SGDLS and YYNGEE. V trimming: 4 bases; J trimming: 3 bases; junction bases outside the gene matches: 9. The CDR3 reads CASSPSDRASYNEQFF. CDR3 DNA: TGTGCCAGCAGCCCCTCGGACAGGGCCAGCTACAATGAGCAGTTCTTC.

CDR3: CASSPRTGNEKLFF. For the CDR3, the DNA is TGTGCCAGCAGCCCCCGGACGGGGAATGAAAAACTGTTTTTT. The chain joins TRBV14 to TRBJ1-4, with no clear D. The germline CDR1 and CDR2 sequences are SGHDN and FVKESK. The CDR3 extends over 14 amino acids. With 4 bases removed from V and 5 bases from J, the gap between germline ends came to 11 bases.

The V gene is TRBV9, the J gene TRBJ2-7; TRBD1 agrees at 11 bases. Trimming at V came to 4 bases and at J to 0 bases, leaving 3 bases not matched to a gene. Germline values: CDR1 SGDLS, CDR2 YYNGEE. The CDR3 runs 15 residues. In DNA form, the CDR3 reads TGTGCCAGCAGCTACGGGACAGGGGGCTCCTACGAGCAGTACTTC. Its translation: CASSYGTGGSYEQYF.

This rearrangement joins TRBV12-3 or TRBV12-4 to TRBJ2-1; D is possibly TRBD1 (6 bases). This CDR3 spans 13 amino acids. Trimming took 5 bases from V and 6 from J, leaving 11 bases between them. The CDR3 DNA is TGTGCCAGCAGTAGACAGGAAGGCAATGAGCAGTTCTTC. This codes for CASSRQEGNEQFF.

This clone was picked up a small number of times. V is TRBV2 and J is TRBJ1-2, with TRBD1 as a possible D gene (6 bases). Deletions cut 7 bases from V and 7 bases from J, with 13 bases between. Looked up from germline, CDR1 is SNHLY and CDR2 is FYNNEI. This CDR3 is built from 12 residues. CDR3 residues: CASTLQGSGYTF. For the CDR3, the DNA is TGTGCCAGCACCCTTCAGGGGTCTGGCTACACCTTC.

CDR3 protein: CASSSGSLGQETQYF. The CDR3 DNA is TGTGCCAGTAGTAGCGGGTCTTTGGGCCAAGAGACCCAGTACTTC. The chain uses TRBV19 and TRBJ2-5; a possible D gene is TRBD2 (5 bases). CDR1 and CDR2 from the germline V gene are LNHDA and SQIVND (reference sequence). CDR3 length: 15 amino acids. The ends were cut back, 4 bases at V and 1 base at J, with 13 bases in the middle.

The DNA of the CDR3 is TGTGCCAGCAGCGCCTCGGGGCACTCTGGAAACACCATATATTTT. Amino acids: CASSASGHSGNTIYF. The V and J genes are TRBV9 and TRBJ1-3, with a weak D call TRBD1 (5 bases). Germline CDR1 reads SGDLS; CDR2 reads YYNGEE. This CDR3 region has 15 residues. Trimming cost V 3 bases and J 0 bases, with 10 bases left between them.

CDR3 protein: CASSATGAEQYF. CDR3 sequence (DNA): TGTGCCAGTAGTGCGACAGGAGCTGAGCAGTACTTC. The chain has TRBV19 and TRBJ2-7; tentatively, D is TRBD1 (6 bases). Deletions cut 5 bases from V and 7 bases from J, with 12 bases between. The germline V gene encodes CDR1 LNHDA and CDR2 SQIVND (reference sequence). This CDR3 region has 12 residues.

This chain links TRBV6-1 with TRBJ2-1; 11 bases agree with TRBD1. The CDR3 contains 15 residues. The V and J ends lost 3 bases and 5 bases, in that order; junction bases with no gene match: 3. CDR1 is MNHNS and CDR2 is SASEGT in the germline V gene. The CDR3 coding sequence is TGTGCCAGCAGTGACCAGGACAGGGGGCACAATGAGCAGTTCTTC. Translation gives CASSDQDRGHNEQFF.

This clone has a handful of counts. The chain employs TRBV2 and TRBJ1-1; D not resolved. V was trimmed by 6 bases and J by 1 base, leaving 3 bases between them. The CDR3 covers 11 residues. Germline CDR1 SNHLY, CDR2 FYNNEI. The CDR3 spells CASRENTEAFF. The DNA for the CDR3 is TGTGCCAGCAGGGAGAACACTGAAGCTTTCTTT.

The rearrangement uses TRBV27 and TRBJ1-2; D is perhaps TRBD1 (5 bases). Germline V gene lookup returns CDR1 MNHEY and CDR2 SMNVEV (reference sequence). The V gene lost 4 bases and the J gene lost 0 bases, with 21 bases spanning the gap. The CDR3 spans 18 residues. The CDR3 sequence: CASSSLWDSGKANYGYTF. The CDR3 DNA sequence: TGTGCCAGCAGTTCGCTCTGGGACTCAGGAAAAGCTAACTATGGCTACACCTTC.

The V call is TRBV10-3, the J call TRBJ1-3; possible D gene TRBD1, 6 bases. Germline V gene data show CDR1 as ENHRY and CDR2 as SYGVKD. The CDR3 extends over 14 amino acids. Trimming cost V 6 bases and J 1 base, with 10 bases left between them. The CDR3 spells CAISDRTSGNTIYF. CDR3 coding DNA: TGTGCCATCAGCGACAGGACTTCTGGAAACACCATATATTTT.

This clone is classed as hyperexpanded (1% or more). DNA of the CDR3: TGTGCCAGCAGTCGGGACTACAACAATGAGCAGTTCTTC. This gives the protein CASSRDYNNEQFF. V usage is TRBV2 and J usage is TRBJ2-1; 7 bases are shared with TRBD2. After removal of 5 bases from V and 5 bases from J, the junction contained 3 bases not matched to a gene. There are 13 residues in the CDR3. Germline CDR1 is SNHLY and CDR2 is FYNNEI. Based on the CDR3 plus reference TRBV2 and TRBJ2-1, the full variable domain is EPEVTQTPSHQVTQMGQEVILRCVPISNHLYFYWYRQILGQKVEFLVSFYNNEISEKSEIFDDQFSVERPDGSNFTLKIRSTKLEDSAMYFCASSRDYNNEQFFGPGTRLTVL.

V is TRBV19 and J is TRBJ2-3; 9 bases fit TRBD2. The germline V gene has CDR1 LNHDA and CDR2 SQIVND (reference sequence). J gave up 3 bases and V 1 base, and 2 bases lay outside the gene matches. This CDR3 is built from 15 residues. In nucleotides, the CDR3 is TGTGCCAGTAGTATAGGCGGGAGGGTTACAGATACGCAGTATTTT. Its protein product is CASSIGGRVTDTQYF.

This clone was seen only once. The chain uses TRBV19 and TRBJ2-7; 12 bases agree with TRBD1. Germline CDR1 is LNHDA and CDR2 is SQIVND (reference sequence). The V and J ends lost 10 bases and 7 bases, in that order; junction bases with no gene match: 11. The CDR3 length is 14 residues. CDR3 DNA: TGTGCCATCAAACCGGGACAGGGGGCGCGGGAGCAGTACTTC. This translates into CAIKPGQGAREQYF.

This rearrangement joins TRBV6-5 to TRBJ2-5, with 11 bases identical to TRBD2. The germline V gene encodes CDR1 MNHEY and CDR2 SVGAGI. The CDR3 is 14 residues long. V shed 5 bases and J 6 bases; nucleotides not matched to a gene: 5. This CDR3 is CASSPSGGLKTQYF. CDR3 nucleotide sequence: TGTGCCAGCAGTCCTAGCGGGGGGTTGAAGACCCAGTACTTC.

The V gene is TRBV18, the J gene TRBJ1-6; 9 bases line up with TRBD1. The CDR3 is 19 residues long. Germline lookup yields CDR1 KGHSH and CDR2 LQKENI. J lost 10 bases, V lost 3 bases, and 19 bases had no gene match. The CDR3 nucleotides are TGTGCCAGCTCACCCCGTAGCGTTCGGCGACAGGGGGTTACATCACCCCTCCACTTT. Translation gives CASSPRSVRRQGVTSPLHF.

This clone was seen only a few times. The chain is built from TRBV3-1 (or the pseudogene TRBV3-2) and TRBJ1-5, with D unclear. CDR1 and CDR2 from the germline V gene are LGHDT and YNNKEL (reference sequence). The V end was cut by 4 bases, the J end by 3 bases, with 13 bases between. The CDR3 is 15 residues long. The chain's CDR3 is CASSPFPPPNQPQHF. The DNA for the CDR3 is TGTGCCAGCAGCCCGTTTCCCCCCCCCAATCAGCCCCAGCATTTT.

The rearrangement links TRBV6-5 to TRBJ1-2, with 8 bases identical to TRBD1. J lost 2 bases, V lost 6 bases, and 5 bases had no gene match. This CDR3 comprises 14 residues. CDR1 and CDR2 from the germline V gene are MNHEY and SVGAGI. CDR3 sequence: CASSGQGNNYGYTF. The CDR3, as DNA: TGTGCCAGCAGCGGACAGGGAAACAACTATGGCTACACCTTC.

The chain combines TRBV3-1 (or the pseudogene TRBV3-2) with TRBJ1-5, with D perhaps matching TRBD1 (6 bases). Germline-derived CDR1 and CDR2 are LGHDT and YNNKEL (reference sequence). The V and J ends lost 7 bases and 7 bases respectively, with 23 bases between them. The CDR3 is 16 residues long. CDR3 residues: CASTLSGGGLDQPQHF. The CDR3 nucleotides read TGTGCCAGCACTCTCAGTGGGGGGGGCCTCGACCAGCCCCAGCATTTT.

The chain carries TRBV7-8 and TRBJ1-5; 7 bases are shared with TRBD1. Germline V gene sequence: CDR1 SGHVS, CDR2 FQNEAQ. V shed 6 bases, J shed 4 bases, and the junction held 12 bases outside the gene matches. CDR3 length equals 16 residues. CDR3 region: CASREGASATNQPQHF. The DNA of the CDR3 is TGTGCCAGCAGAGAGGGGGCTTCCGCTACGAATCAGCCCCAGCATTTT.

The V gene is TRBV27, the J gene TRBJ1-2, with D possibly being TRBD1 (5 bases). The CDR3 runs 14 residues. Germline CDR1 reads MNHEY; CDR2 reads SMNVEV (reference sequence). Trimming cost V 5 bases and J 4 bases, with 14 bases left between them. The chain's CDR3 is CASSPSGTVYGYTF. The CDR3 nucleotides are TGTGCCAGCAGTCCGTCGGGGACGGTCTATGGCTACACCTTC.

The J gene is TRBJ2-1, the V gene TRBV18, with D possibly matching TRBD2 (5 bases). Per germline, CDR1 KGHSH and CDR2 LQKENI. The CDR3 length is 13 residues. The V and J ends lost 3 bases and 6 bases respectively, with 9 bases between them. DNA for the CDR3: TGTGCCAGCTCACCTGTTGGGAGCAATGAGCAGTTCTTC. Residues: CASSPVGSNEQFF.